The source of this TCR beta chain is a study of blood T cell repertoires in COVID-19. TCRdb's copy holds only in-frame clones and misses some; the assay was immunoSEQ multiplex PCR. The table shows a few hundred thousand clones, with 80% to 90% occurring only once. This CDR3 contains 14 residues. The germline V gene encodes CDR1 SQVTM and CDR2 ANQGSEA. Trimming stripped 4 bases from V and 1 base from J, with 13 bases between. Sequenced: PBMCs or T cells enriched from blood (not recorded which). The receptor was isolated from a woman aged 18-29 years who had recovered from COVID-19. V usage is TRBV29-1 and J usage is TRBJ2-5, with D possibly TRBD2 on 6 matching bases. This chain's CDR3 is CSVGGVPFQETQYF. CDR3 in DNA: TGCAGCGTTGGGGGGGTACCTTTCCAAGAGACCCAGTACTTC.